This record looks at one T cell receptor (beta chain) sequence and its context. Its antigen remains unidentified. The entry originates in a study of graft-versus-host responses after intestinal transplantation. Overall study findings and caveats: The recipient marrow held GvH clones, and some of them showed up first in ileum or blood.

V was clipped by 1 base and J by 0 bases, with 10 bases between them. Looked up from germline, CDR1 is LNHDA and CDR2 is SQIVND (reference sequence). The CDR3 is 15 residues long. The data were produced by immunoSEQ multiplex PCR, yet TCRdb's version contains in-frame clones alone and is incomplete. The sample records 90,000 to 150,000 clones, roughly 95% being singletons. The sample was unstimulated CD8+ T cells sorted from spleen or lymph node cells, taken before intestinal transplant. The TCR sequence derives from a human donor who received an intestinal transplant. This rearrangement joins TRBV19 to TRBJ2-7, with D hard to call. The CDR3 nucleotides are TGTGCCAGTAGTATAGTGACATCTACCTCCTACGAGCAGTACTTC. It is translated as CASSIVTSTSYEQYF.